This record looks at one TCR beta chain sequence and its context. Alongside a J-beta primer mix, a sample-barcoded 5' primer served in a second PCR lasting roughly 7 to 11 cycles. TCRdb used MiXCR to reprocess the 5' RACE reads, holding one entry per CDR3 protein. The sample holds 1 million or so distinct CDR3 sequences; 20% to 25% are singletons and the top ten take less than 0.85%. These data come from a study of blood T cells in healthy people across ages. V lost 5 bases and J 4 bases, leaving 14 bases between the germline ends. This CDR3 region has 15 residues. Germline values: CDR1 MDHEN, CDR2 SYDVKM. The same sample was also used in a study of T cells of mothers and their children.

This chain connects TRBV28 to TRBJ1-4, with D perhaps matching TRBD1 (6 bases). The clonotype was recovered from a girl under 10 years old in good health. Sequenced material: blood. CDR3 region: CASSDGDTDNEKLFF. The CDR3 DNA sequence: TGTGCCAGCAGTGACGGGGACACGGATAATGAAAAACTGTTTTTT.